The 10 T cell receptor beta chains below were found in one sample sequenced in a study of shared clonotypes between healthy human individuals. Generated by immunoSEQ multiplex PCR, the TCRdb table keeps only in-frame clones and is missing some. The repertoire holds some 1,100,000 clones, with 70% to 80% as singletons. The sequenced sample was memory CD4+ T cells from PBMCs. Described subset: CD45RA-negative fraction. The receptors here all came from a man younger than 30 in good health. Some clones in this sample may be carry-over from other donors' samples.

The rearrangement links TRBV4-3 to TRBJ2-4; TRBD2 might be the D (5 bases). CDR1 LGHNA and CDR2 YSLEER come from the germline V gene. There are 17 residues in the CDR3. V was trimmed by 0 bases and J by 6 bases, leaving 18 bases between them. DNA for the CDR3: TGCGCCAGCAGCCAAGATTCCTACGCCGGCGGGTCAAACATTCAGTACTTC. Protein sequence: CASSQDSYAGGSNIQYF.

This clone was seen a few times. The chain employs TRBV12-5 and TRBJ1-1, with unresolved D. V lost 1 base and J 0 bases, leaving 3 bases between the germline ends. Germline CDR1 LGHNT, CDR2 FRNRAP. The CDR3 runs to 13 residues. CDR3: CASGLEVNTEAFF. The CDR3 DNA reads TGTGCTAGTGGTTTGGAGGTGAACACTGAAGCTTTCTTT.

The rearrangement uses TRBV27 and TRBJ2-4; D is unresolved. The CDR3 is made up of 14 amino acids. Germline CDR1 is MNHEY and CDR2 is SMNVEV (reference sequence). The V gene lost 10 bases and the J gene lost 7 bases, with 20 bases spanning the gap. The CDR3 loop reads CAIRPPGVGNIQYF. The CDR3 DNA follows: TGTGCCATCCGCCCCCCGGGCGTTGGTAACATTCAGTACTTC.

The chain combines TRBV19 with TRBJ1-3, with 7 bases that match TRBD1. In germline, CDR1 is LNHDA, CDR2 SQIVND (reference sequence). This CDR3 is 16 amino acids long. V gave up 7 bases and J gave up 0 bases; unmatched junction bases: 9. CDR3 coding DNA: TGTGCCAGTACCCCGACAGGGACGGGCTCTGGAAACACCATATATTTT. It is translated as CASTPTGTGSGNTIYF.

The rearrangement joins TRBV10-2 to TRBJ1-4; TRBD1 matches at 8 bases. V trimming: 6 bases; J trimming: 6 bases; junction bases outside the gene matches: 6. This CDR3 is built from 14 residues. The germline V gene has CDR1 WSHSY and CDR2 SAAADI. CDR3 loop: CASSTTGGDEKLFF. For the CDR3, the DNA is TGCGCCAGCAGCACAACAGGGGGGGATGAAAAACTGTTTTTT.

V is TRBV5-1 and J is TRBJ2-3, with TRBD2 as a possible D gene (5 bases). V was trimmed by 3 bases and J by 6 bases, leaving 14 bases between them. Germline lookup yields CDR1 SGHRS and CDR2 YFSETQ. The CDR3 has 14 residues. The CDR3 is CASSYLGGYDTQYF. The DNA of the CDR3 is TGCGCCAGCAGCTACCTTGGCGGGTACGATACGCAGTATTTT.

The J gene is TRBJ1-6, the V gene TRBV7-9, with D unresolved. Between the trimmed V and J ends, which lost 1 base and 12 bases, there was a span of 4 bases. This CDR3 is 11 amino acids long. Germline CDR1 is SEHNR and CDR2 is FQNEAQ (reference sequence). The CDR3 is CASSLEGPLHF. DNA for the CDR3: TGTGCCAGCAGCTTAGAAGGACCCCTCCACTTT.

This clone was observed once. The chain carries TRBV7-2 and TRBJ1-1, with D uncertain. The V end lost 4 bases, the J end lost 5 bases, and 11 bases lay between the germline ends. The CDR3 covers 13 residues. The germline gives CDR1 SGHTA, CDR2 FQGNSA. Here the CDR3 DNA reads TGTGCCAGCAGCTCGCGTTTCGGAACTGAAGCTTTCTTT. Protein: CASSSRFGTEAFF.

V and J are TRBV28 and TRBJ2-1; 7 nucleotides line up with TRBD2. Germline assignment: CDR1 MDHEN and CDR2 SYDVKM. The CDR3 is 15 residues long. The ends lost 5 bases at V and 10 bases at J; junction bases unmatched: 14. The CDR3 DNA sequence: TGTGCCAGCAGTCTCGCTCAACTAGCGACGGGGGAGCAGTTCTTC. It codes for CASSLAQLATGEQFF.

The gene calls are TRBV27 and TRBJ1-2, with 9 nucleotides matching TRBD1. CDR1 and CDR2 from the germline V gene are MNHEY and SMNVEV (reference sequence). This CDR3 contains 16 residues. V was clipped by 7 bases and J by 4 bases; unmatched bases: 13. The CDR3 loop reads CASKFMGTGPLYGYTF. The CDR3 DNA reads TGTGCCAGCAAGTTTATGGGGACAGGGCCGCTCTATGGCTACACCTTC.